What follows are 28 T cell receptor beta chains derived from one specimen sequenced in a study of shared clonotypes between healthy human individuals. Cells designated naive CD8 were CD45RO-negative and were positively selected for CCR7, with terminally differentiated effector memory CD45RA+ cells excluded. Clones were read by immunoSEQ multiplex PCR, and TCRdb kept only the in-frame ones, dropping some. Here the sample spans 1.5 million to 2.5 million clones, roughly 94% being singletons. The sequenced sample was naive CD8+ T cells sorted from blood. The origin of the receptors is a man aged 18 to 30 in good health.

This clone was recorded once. The CDR3 DNA is TGCGCCAGCAGCCAAGATCTGGCTTGGACTAGCGGGAGTCAAGAGACCCAGTACTTC. This gives the protein CASSQDLAWTSGSQETQYF. The J gene is TRBJ2-5, the V gene TRBV4-3, with 13 bases identical to TRBD2. There are 19 residues in the CDR3. Germline V lookup: CDR1 LGHNA, CDR2 YSLEER. The trim removed 0 bases at V and 2 bases at J, leaving 9 bases unmatched.

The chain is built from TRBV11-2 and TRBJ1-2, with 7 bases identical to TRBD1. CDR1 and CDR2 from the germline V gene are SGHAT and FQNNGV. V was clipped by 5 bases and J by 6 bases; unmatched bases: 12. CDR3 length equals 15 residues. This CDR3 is CASSGDRSAVDGYTF. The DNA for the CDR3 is TGTGCCAGCAGCGGGGACAGATCCGCAGTGGATGGCTACACCTTC.

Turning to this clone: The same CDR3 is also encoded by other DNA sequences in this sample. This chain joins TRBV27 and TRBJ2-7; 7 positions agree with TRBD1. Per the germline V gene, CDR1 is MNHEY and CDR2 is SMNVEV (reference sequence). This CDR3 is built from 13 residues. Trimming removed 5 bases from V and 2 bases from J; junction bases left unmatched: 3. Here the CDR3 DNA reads TGTGCCAGCAGTCACGGGACAGCCTACGAGCAGTACTTC. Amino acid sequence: CASSHGTAYEQYF.

The CDR3 DNA sequence: TGCGCCAGCAGTGATGCCGGGGGGGCCTACGAGCAGTACTTC. Its translation is CASSDAGGAYEQYF. V usage is TRBV10-2 and J usage is TRBJ2-7; TRBD2 agrees at 8 bases. The CDR3 consists of 14 residues. CDR1 is WSHSY and CDR2 is SAAADI in the germline V gene. Trimming took 3 bases from V and 2 from J; bases not matched to a gene: 3.

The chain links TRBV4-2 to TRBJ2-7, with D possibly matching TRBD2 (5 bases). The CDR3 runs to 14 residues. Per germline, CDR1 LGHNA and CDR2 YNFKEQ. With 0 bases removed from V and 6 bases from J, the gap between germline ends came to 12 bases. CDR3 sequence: CASSQDGSRGEQYF. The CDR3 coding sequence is TGTGCCAGCAGCCAAGATGGTAGTCGGGGCGAGCAGTACTTC.

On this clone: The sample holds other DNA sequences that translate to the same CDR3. CDR3 nucleotides: TGCAGCGTTGAAGATAGGGGGAAGAACTATGGCTACACCTTC. Amino acids: CSVEDRGKNYGYTF. The chain combines TRBV29-1 with TRBJ1-2; weak D call: TRBD1 (6 bases). The germline V and J ends were trimmed by 0 bases and 2 bases, with 10 bases remaining between them. The CDR3 contains 14 residues. Germline CDR1 is SQVTM and CDR2 is ANQGSEA.

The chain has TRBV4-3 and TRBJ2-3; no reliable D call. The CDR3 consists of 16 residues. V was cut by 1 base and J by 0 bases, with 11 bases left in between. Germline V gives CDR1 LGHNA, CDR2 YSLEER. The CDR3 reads CASSQVTGLSTDTQYF. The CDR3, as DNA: TGCGCCAGCAGCCAAGTGACTGGGTTGAGCACAGATACGCAGTATTTT.

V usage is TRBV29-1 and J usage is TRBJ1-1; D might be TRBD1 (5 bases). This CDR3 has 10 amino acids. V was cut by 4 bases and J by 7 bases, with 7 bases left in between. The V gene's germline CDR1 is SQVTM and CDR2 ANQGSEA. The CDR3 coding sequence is TGCAGCGTTGGGGACCTTGAAGCTTTCTTT. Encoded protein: CSVGDLEAFF.

CDR3 sequence: CATSLDAIDTQYF. CDR3 sequence (DNA): TGTGCCACCAGCCTAGATGCCATAGATACGCAGTATTTT. The chain joins TRBV15 to TRBJ2-3; no firm D call. This CDR3 region has 13 residues. V was shortened by 5 bases and J by 5 bases, with 11 bases between the two germline ends. The germline gives CDR1 LNHNV, CDR2 YYDKDF (reference sequence).

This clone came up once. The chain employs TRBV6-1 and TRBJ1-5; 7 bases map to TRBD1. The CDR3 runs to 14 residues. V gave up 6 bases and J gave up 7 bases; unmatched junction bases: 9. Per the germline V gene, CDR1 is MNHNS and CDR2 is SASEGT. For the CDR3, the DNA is TGTGCCAGCAGCCCCGACAGGGACCGCCAGCCCCAGCATTTT. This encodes CASSPDRDRQPQHF.

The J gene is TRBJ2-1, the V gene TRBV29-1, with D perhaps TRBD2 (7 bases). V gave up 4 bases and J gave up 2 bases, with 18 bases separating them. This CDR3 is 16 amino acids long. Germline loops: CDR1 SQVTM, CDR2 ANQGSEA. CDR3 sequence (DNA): TGCAGCGTTGGATCTCTGGGGGGGGCTACCTACAATGAGCAGTTCTTC. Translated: CSVGSLGGATYNEQFF.

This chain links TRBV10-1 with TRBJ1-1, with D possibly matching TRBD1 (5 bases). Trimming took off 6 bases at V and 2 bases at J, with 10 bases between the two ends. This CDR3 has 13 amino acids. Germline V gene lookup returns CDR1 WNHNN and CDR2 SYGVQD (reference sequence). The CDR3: CASSGGSNTEAFF. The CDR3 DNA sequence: TGCGCCAGCAGCGGGGGGAGTAACACTGAAGCTTTCTTT.

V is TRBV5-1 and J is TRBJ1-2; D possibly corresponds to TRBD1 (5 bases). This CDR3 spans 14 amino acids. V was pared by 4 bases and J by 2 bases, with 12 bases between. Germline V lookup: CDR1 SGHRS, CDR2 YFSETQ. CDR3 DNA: TGCGCCAGCAGCCTCCCAGGGACCAACTATGGCTACACCTTC. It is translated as CASSLPGTNYGYTF.

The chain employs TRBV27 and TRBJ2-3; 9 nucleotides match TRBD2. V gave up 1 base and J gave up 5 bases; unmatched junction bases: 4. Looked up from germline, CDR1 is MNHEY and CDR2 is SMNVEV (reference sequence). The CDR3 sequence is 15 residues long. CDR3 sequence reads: CASSLFAGGVDTQYF. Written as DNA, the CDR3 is TGTGCCAGCAGTTTATTCGCGGGAGGGGTAGATACGCAGTATTTT.

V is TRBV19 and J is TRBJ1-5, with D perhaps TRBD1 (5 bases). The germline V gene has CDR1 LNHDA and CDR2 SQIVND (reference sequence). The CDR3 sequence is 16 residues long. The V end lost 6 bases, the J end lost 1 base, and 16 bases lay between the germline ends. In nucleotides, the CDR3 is TGTGCCAGTAGCCATGTCCCCAGGGCAAGCAATCAGCCCCAGCATTTT. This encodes CASSHVPRASNQPQHF.

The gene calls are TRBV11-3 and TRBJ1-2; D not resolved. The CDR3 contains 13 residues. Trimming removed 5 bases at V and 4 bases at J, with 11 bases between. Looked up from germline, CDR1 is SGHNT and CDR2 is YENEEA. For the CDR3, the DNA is TGTGCCAGCAGCCCACCCCGGGGCTATGGCTACACCTTC. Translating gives CASSPPRGYGYTF.

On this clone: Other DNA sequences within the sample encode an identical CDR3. The CDR3 spells CASSPHSYNEQFF. The CDR3 nucleotides are TGTGCCAGCAGCCCACACTCCTACAATGAGCAGTTCTTC. This rearrangement joins TRBV7-2 to TRBJ2-1; D uncertain. The CDR3 runs 13 residues. Trimming shortened V by 5 bases and J by 0 bases, and 5 bases separated the two germline ends. CDR1 and CDR2 from the germline V gene are SGHTA and FQGNSA.

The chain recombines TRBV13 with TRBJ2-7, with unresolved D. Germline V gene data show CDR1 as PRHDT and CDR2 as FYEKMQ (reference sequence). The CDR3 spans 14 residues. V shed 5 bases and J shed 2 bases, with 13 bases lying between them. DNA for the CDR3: TGTGCCAGCAGCCCGCGGACCAATGCCTACGAGCAGTACTTC. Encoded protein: CASSPRTNAYEQYF.

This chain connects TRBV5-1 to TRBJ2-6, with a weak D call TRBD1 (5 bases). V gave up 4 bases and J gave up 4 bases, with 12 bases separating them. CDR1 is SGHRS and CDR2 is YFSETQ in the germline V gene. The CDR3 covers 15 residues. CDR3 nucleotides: TGCGCCAGCAGCCCAGGGTCTACCGGGGCCAACGTCCTGACTTTC. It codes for CASSPGSTGANVLTF.

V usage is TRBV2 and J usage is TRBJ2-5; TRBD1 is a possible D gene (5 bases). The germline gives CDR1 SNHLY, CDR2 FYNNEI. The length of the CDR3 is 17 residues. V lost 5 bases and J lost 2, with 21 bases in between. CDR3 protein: CASSSTVGRTLQETQYF. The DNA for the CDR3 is TGTGCCAGCAGTAGTACTGTGGGGCGGACACTACAAGAGACCCAGTACTTC.

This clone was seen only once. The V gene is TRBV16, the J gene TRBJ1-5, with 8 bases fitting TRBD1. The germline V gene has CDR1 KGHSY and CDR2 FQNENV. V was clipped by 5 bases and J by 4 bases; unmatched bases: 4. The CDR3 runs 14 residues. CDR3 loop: CASSDRGGNQPQHF. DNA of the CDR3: TGTGCCAGCAGCGACAGGGGAGGTAATCAGCCCCAGCATTTT.

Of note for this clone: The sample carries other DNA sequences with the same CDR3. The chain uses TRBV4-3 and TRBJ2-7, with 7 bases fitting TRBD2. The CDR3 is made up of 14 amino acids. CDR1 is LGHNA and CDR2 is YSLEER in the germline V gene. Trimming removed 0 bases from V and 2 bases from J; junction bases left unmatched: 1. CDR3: CASSQDREAYEQYF. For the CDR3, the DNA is TGCGCCAGCAGCCAAGATCGGGAGGCCTACGAGCAGTACTTC.

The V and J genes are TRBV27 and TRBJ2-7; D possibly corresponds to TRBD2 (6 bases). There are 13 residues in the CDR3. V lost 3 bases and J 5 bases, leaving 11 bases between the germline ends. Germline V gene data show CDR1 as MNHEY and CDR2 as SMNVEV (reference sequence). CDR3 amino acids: CASSFKEGHEQYF. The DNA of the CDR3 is TGTGCCAGCAGTTTTAAGGAGGGCCACGAGCAGTACTTC.

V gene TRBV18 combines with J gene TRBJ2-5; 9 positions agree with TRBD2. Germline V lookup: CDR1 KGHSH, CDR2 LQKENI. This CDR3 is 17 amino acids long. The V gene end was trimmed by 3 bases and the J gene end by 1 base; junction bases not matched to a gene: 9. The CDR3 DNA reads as TGTGCCAGCTCACCGAGTCTAGCGGGGCCCTTCCAAGAGACCCAGTACTTC. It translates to CASSPSLAGPFQETQYF.

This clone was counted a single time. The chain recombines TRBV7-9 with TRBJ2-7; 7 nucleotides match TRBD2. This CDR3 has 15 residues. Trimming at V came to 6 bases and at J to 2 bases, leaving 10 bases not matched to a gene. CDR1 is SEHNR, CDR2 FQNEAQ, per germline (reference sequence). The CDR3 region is CASRPTGEGTYEQYF. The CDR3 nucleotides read TGTGCCAGCAGGCCAACCGGGGAGGGGACCTACGAGCAGTACTTC.

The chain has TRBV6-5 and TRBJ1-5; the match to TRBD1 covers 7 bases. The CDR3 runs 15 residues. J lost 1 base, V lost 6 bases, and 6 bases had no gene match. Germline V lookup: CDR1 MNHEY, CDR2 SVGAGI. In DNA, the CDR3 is TGTGCCAGCAGAGACAGGGAACAGAGCAATCAGCCCCAGCATTTT. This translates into CASRDREQSNQPQHF.

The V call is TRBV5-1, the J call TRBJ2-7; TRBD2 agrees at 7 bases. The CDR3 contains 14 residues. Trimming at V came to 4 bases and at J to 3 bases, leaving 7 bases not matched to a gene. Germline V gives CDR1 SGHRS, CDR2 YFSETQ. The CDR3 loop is CASSPREDLYEQYF. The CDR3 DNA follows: TGCGCCAGCAGCCCCCGGGAGGACCTCTACGAGCAGTACTTC.

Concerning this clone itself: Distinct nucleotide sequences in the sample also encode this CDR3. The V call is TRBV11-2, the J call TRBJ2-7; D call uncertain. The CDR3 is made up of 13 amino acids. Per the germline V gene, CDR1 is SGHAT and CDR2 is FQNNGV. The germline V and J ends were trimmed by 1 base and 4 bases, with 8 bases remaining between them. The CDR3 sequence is CASSLVQGYEQYF. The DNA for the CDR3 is TGTGCCAGCAGCTTAGTTCAAGGGTACGAGCAGTACTTC. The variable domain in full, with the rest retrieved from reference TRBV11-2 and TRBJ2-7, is EAGVAQSPRYKIIEKRQSVAFWCNPISGHATLYWYQQILGQGPKLLIQFQNNGVVDDSQLPKDRFSAERLKGVDSTLKIQPAKLEDSAVYLCASSLVQGYEQYFGPGTRLTVT.